This record looks at one TCR beta chain sequence and its context. The antigen remains unidentified. Genomic DNA provided the template from which TCR beta VDJ and CDR3 profiles were obtained. TCRdb recomputed calls from the reads with MiXCR, one row per CDR3 protein. The data contain about 180,000 distinct CDR3 sequences, about half of them singletons. The authors sequenced patients whose flow cytometry had shown CD8+CD57+ cell expansion. These data originate in a study of CD8+CD57+ T cells in acquired aplastic anemia. Overall study results and limits: No significant patient-versus-control difference appeared in CD8+ Simpson's diversity.

The sequence came from a human donor with aplastic anemia. What was sequenced was sorted CD4+, CD8+, or CD8+CD57+ T cells (not recorded which) from PBMCs.

CDR3 residues: CASSTSLGETQYF. The CDR3 nucleotides read TGTGCCAGCAGCACTAGCTTGGGAGAGACCCAGTACTTC. The chain carries TRBV13 and TRBJ2-5, with D possibly matching TRBD2 (6 bases). Germline CDR1 reads PRHDT; CDR2 reads FYEKMQ (reference sequence). The CDR3 runs to 13 residues. The germline V and J ends were trimmed by 5 bases and 4 bases, with 11 bases remaining between them.